The rows below give T cell receptor beta chains drawn from one sample of a study of OX40 agonist ivuxolimab in advanced cancers. Method: immunoSEQ multiplex PCR; TCRdb's copy keeps in-frame clones and lacks some. The sample shows 70,000 to 85,000 clones, approximately 83% of them seen only once. The material was CD4+ or CD8+ T cells sorted from blood, obtained in a trial of the OX40 agonist ivuxolimab. These TCRs come from an adult with an advanced solid tumor such as melanoma, head and neck, liver or kidney cancer. Each CDR3 is given with its conserved first and last residue. Each record gives: CDR3 DNA, CDR3 protein, J gene, D gene, V gene, clone size. The D gene is left open where the match is weak. Clone size is shown for a subset of rows, as once, few, many or a class of expanded clone.

CDR3nt: TGTGCCAGCAGTGAAGAGGGTTTGAGCAATCAGCCCCAGCATTTT; CDR3aa: CASSEEGLSNQPQHF; j_gene: TRBJ1-5; d_gene: -; v_gene: TRBV6-1; abundance: -
CDR3nt: TGCGCCAGCAGCCAGTCCGCCGTTTGGGGCTACACCTTC; CDR3aa: CASSQSAVWGYTF; j_gene: TRBJ1-2; d_gene: -; v_gene: TRBV5-1; abundance: -
CDR3nt: TGTGCCAGTAGTATCCCCTCTGGGGTTAGCACAGATACGCAGTATTTT; CDR3aa: CASSIPSGVSTDTQYF; j_gene: TRBJ2-3; d_gene: -; v_gene: TRBV19; abundance: few
CDR3nt: TGTGCCAGCAGCAACACAGGGGTATCCTACGAGCAGTACTTC; CDR3aa: CASSNTGVSYEQYF; j_gene: TRBJ2-7; d_gene: TRBD1; v_gene: TRBV11-2; abundance: -
CDR3nt: TGTGCCAGCAGCCTCCCCTTTGGGGGACAGGGGATCAATGAGCAGTTCTTC; CDR3aa: CASSLPFGGQGINEQFF; j_gene: TRBJ2-1; d_gene: TRBD1; v_gene: TRBV28; abundance: -
CDR3nt: TGTGCCAGTAGTCCACGGGACAGTCAAACCCGGATGAATGAGCAGTTCTTC; CDR3aa: CASSPRDSQTRMNEQFF; j_gene: TRBJ2-1; d_gene: TRBD1; v_gene: TRBV19; abundance: -
CDR3nt: TGTGCCAGCAACCCCGGACTAGCGGAGGGTGAGCAGTTCTTC; CDR3aa: CASNPGLAEGEQFF; j_gene: TRBJ2-1; d_gene: TRBD2; v_gene: TRBV6-5; abundance: few
CDR3nt: TGTGCCAGCAGCTTGGGGGGGCGATGGAACACCATATATTTT; CDR3aa: CASSLGGRWNTIYF; j_gene: TRBJ1-3; d_gene: -; v_gene: TRBV5-5; abundance: -
CDR3nt: TGTGCCAGTAGTTTCCTACAGGGGGCTGGAGGCTACACCTTC; CDR3aa: CASSFLQGAGGYTF; j_gene: TRBJ1-2; d_gene: TRBD1; v_gene: TRBV19; abundance: -
CDR3nt: TGTGCCAGCAGCTTGGAGGTCCTAAGTTACGAGCAGTACTTC; CDR3aa: CASSLEVLSYEQYF; j_gene: TRBJ2-7; d_gene: -; v_gene: TRBV5-4; abundance: -
CDR3nt: TGTGCCAGCAGTCGGCAGTTGGCGGGGGGGCACACAGATACGCAGTATTTT; CDR3aa: CASSRQLAGGHTDTQYF; j_gene: TRBJ2-3; d_gene: TRBD2; v_gene: TRBV7-7; abundance: -
CDR3nt: TGTGCCAGCAGGGACAGGGGAGTTTCTAATGAAAAACTGTTTTTT; CDR3aa: CASRDRGVSNEKLFF; j_gene: TRBJ1-4; d_gene: TRBD1; v_gene: TRBV5-4; abundance: once
CDR3nt: TGTGCCAGCAGTTCGCTCACAGGGGGCGAGCAGTACTTC; CDR3aa: CASSSLTGGEQYF; j_gene: TRBJ2-7; d_gene: TRBD1; v_gene: TRBV7-6; abundance: -
CDR3nt: TGTGCCAGCAGTTTAGCACAGGGGATCGGAAATTCACCCCTCCACTTT; CDR3aa: CASSLAQGIGNSPLHF; j_gene: TRBJ1-6; d_gene: TRBD1; v_gene: TRBV6-5; abundance: -
CDR3nt: TGCGCCAGCAGCCCCATTGGGACTAGCGGCCCTCGAGGCACAGATACGCAGTATTTT; CDR3aa: CASSPIGTSGPRGTDTQYF; j_gene: TRBJ2-3; d_gene: TRBD2; v_gene: TRBV5-1; abundance: -
CDR3nt: TGTGCCAGCAGTTCCGGGACAGGGGAACAAGAGACCCAGTACTTC; CDR3aa: CASSSGTGEQETQYF; j_gene: TRBJ2-5; d_gene: TRBD1; v_gene: TRBV2; abundance: -
CDR3nt: TGCGCCAGCAGCTCCCTATCAGGACAAGAGACCCAGTACTTC; CDR3aa: CASSSLSGQETQYF; j_gene: TRBJ2-5; d_gene: -; v_gene: TRBV5-1; abundance: once
CDR3nt: TGCGCCAGCAGCCCCAACCAGGTAGGGTACGAGCAGTACTTC; CDR3aa: CASSPNQVGYEQYF; j_gene: TRBJ2-7; d_gene: -; v_gene: TRBV5-1; abundance: -
CDR3nt: TGTGCCAGCAGTGAATTCCGAACTAGCGGGAACAATGAGCAGTTCTTC; CDR3aa: CASSEFRTSGNNEQFF; j_gene: TRBJ2-1; d_gene: TRBD2; v_gene: TRBV6-1; abundance: -